The 3 T cell receptor beta chains below come from one sample, sequenced in a study of blood T cell repertoires in COVID-19 (dated by TCRdb to the early 2020s). The receptor library was made with the immunoSEQ multiplex PCR assay. Sourced from immuneACCESS, this table was stored by TCRdb with only in-frame sequences that have V and J called. A share of the clones is absent; for the studies checked, an unresolved V gene accounts for under half, and the remainder has no known explanation. The table for this sample lists about 210,000 clones; around 84% of them were counted only once. The top ten hold approximately 4.6% of the sample. Sequences were obtained from PBMCs or T cells enriched from blood (not recorded which). The receptors originated from a man younger than 45 with acute COVID-19.

J is TRBJ1-5 and V is TRBV19, with D tentatively TRBD1 (5 bases). Trimming removed 11 bases from V and 7 bases from J, with 24 bases in between. The germline CDR1 and CDR2 sequences are LNHDA and SQIVND (reference sequence). This CDR3 is built from 15 residues. CDR3 bases: TGTGCCTCTCACGGGCTGACTGGGAGGGGACAGCCCCAGCATTTT. Its protein is CASHGLTGRGQPQHF.

Only a few counts were recorded for this clone. The CDR3 region is CAISESRGNYGYTF. DNA for the CDR3: TGTGCCATCAGTGAGTCGCGGGGGAACTATGGCTACACCTTC. V usage is TRBV10-3 and J usage is TRBJ1-2; maybe TRBD1 (5 bases). The CDR3 is made up of 14 amino acids. With 0 bases removed from V and 2 bases from J, the gap between germline ends came to 7 bases. Germline V gene sequence: CDR1 ENHRY, CDR2 SYGVKD.

This clone has only one observation. The chain has TRBV2 and TRBJ2-1; 7 bases align to TRBD2. Germline V gene data show CDR1 as SNHLY and CDR2 as FYNNEI. CDR3 length: 17 residues. V shed 3 bases and J 8 bases; nucleotides not matched to a gene: 16. CDR3 residues: CASSEITPGLRVDEQFF. In nucleotides, the CDR3 is TGTGCCAGCAGTGAGATTACCCCGGGACTACGAGTAGATGAGCAGTTCTTC.